Listed below are T cell receptor beta chains from one sample, sequenced in a study of blood T cell repertoires in COVID-19. Here immunoSEQ multiplex PCR was the method, and the copy in TCRdb shows in-frame clones only, minus some. The data contain more than 35,000 clones, roughly 88% of them singletons. The sequenced material came from peripheral blood. Every receptor here comes from a man between 65 and 85 years old with active COVID-19. Each CDR3 is given with its conserved first and last residue. A D gene is named only where the DNA matches it firmly. Only some rows state a clone size, as once, few, many or a class for expanded clones.

few,TRBJ1-5,TRBD1,TRBV13,TGTGCCAGCAGCTTAGGCGACAGGGGAAATCAGCCCCAGCATTTT,CASSLGDRGNQPQHF
NA,TRBJ1-1,TRBD1,TRBV5-8,TGTGCCAGCAGCAGTGGGACAGGGACTGTGGGAACTGAAGCTTTCTTT,CASSSGTGTVGTEAFF
NA,TRBJ2-3,TRBD2,TRBV5-1,TGCGCCAGCAGCGTAAAGGTCGGACTAGCGGCAGATACGCAGTATTTT,CASSVKVGLAADTQYF
NA,TRBJ2-6,TRBD2,TRBV11-2,TGTGCCAGCAGACCTCCGGGGGGGCCCAACGTCCTGACTTTC,CASRPPGGPNVLTF
NA,TRBJ1-2,TRBD1,TRBV28,TGTGCCAGCAGTCTCGGGACAGTAGACCGCAATGGCTACACCTTC,CASSLGTVDRNGYTF
NA,TRBJ1-1,NA,TRBV27,TGTGCCAGCAGGCAGGGGATCTACACTGAAGCTTTCTTT,CASRQGIYTEAFF
NA,TRBJ2-7,TRBD2,TRBV6-5,TGTGCCAGCAGAACTAGCGGGGGGGCCGCCTACGAGCAGTACTTC,CASRTSGGAAYEQYF
NA,TRBJ1-4,TRBD1,TRBV6-5,TGTGCCAGCAAGGGACAGGGGGCGTTTGAAAAACTGTTTTTT,CASKGQGAFEKLFF
NA,TRBJ1-6,NA,TRBV7-2,TGTGCCAGCGCGGGACCCCTTGGGTCCCTCCACTTT,CASAGPLGSLHF
few,TRBJ2-3,NA,TRBV5-6,TGTGCCAGCAGCCCGCTCGGACAGCAACGAGATACGCAGTATTTT,CASSPLGQQRDTQYF
NA,TRBJ1-4,TRBD1,TRBV7-2,TGTGCCAGCAGCACCGGACAGGGGACTCGCCGAGGGAATGAAAAACTGTTTTTT,CASSTGQGTRRGNEKLFF
NA,TRBJ1-6,NA,TRBV30,TGTGCCTGGAGTGAAGGGGGGGGTACACCCCTCCACTTT,CAWSEGGGTPLHF
NA,TRBJ2-1,NA,TRBV19,TGTGCCAGTAGTTTGATAGCGAGTCCCTACAATGAGCAGTTCTTC,CASSLIASPYNEQFF
NA,TRBJ1-2,NA,TRBV6-5,TGTGCCAGCAGTTACACAGGCCCAGAATTCTATGGCTACACCTTC,CASSYTGPEFYGYTF